This T cell receptor beta chain stems from a study of blood T cell repertoires in COVID-19. Study context: The United States, Italy and Spain provided the acute and convalescent COVID-19 samples. Sources were T cells, B-cell-depleted T cells, or PBMCs; the material itself was cDNA or gDNA.

Assay used: immunoSEQ multiplex PCR; TCRdb lists only in-frame clones, some missing. The sample shows approximately 230,000 clones, 88% of them seen only once. V lost 3 bases and J 4 bases, leaving 7 bases between the germline ends. Germline values: CDR1 MNHEY, CDR2 SMNVEV (reference sequence). The CDR3 runs 14 residues. In this sample, this clone turned up once. The material sequenced was peripheral blood. The source of this sequence is a man older than 75 with acute or convalescent COVID-19. This chain joins TRBV27 and TRBJ1-6; D unclear. The CDR3 here is CASSLASYNSPLHF. The CDR3 region has the DNA TGTGCCAGCAGTTTGGCATCATATAATTCACCCCTCCACTTT.